Reported below is one T cell receptor (beta chain). Its antigen target is currently unknown. No per-base quality is available; no much larger clone lies one base away. TCRbeta CDR3 regions were amplified from genomic DNA using the immunoSEQ Assay, a bias-controlled multiplex PCR. On the study's bioinformatics: Within the assay, amplification of reference gene primers was used to estimate how many nucleated cells each sample contained. Sequence reads were collapsed and filtered to measure the absolute abundance of every unique TCRbeta CDR3 rearrangement. For each sample, productive Simpson clonality was calculated as the square root of Simpson's diversity index across productive rearrangements. Sourced from immuneACCESS, this table was stored by TCRdb with only in-frame sequences that have V and J called. A share of the clones is absent; for the studies checked, an unresolved V gene accounts for under half, and the remainder has no known explanation. V, J and clone size are taken as reported in that table, and D and trimming were inferred from the DNA itself. Present in this sample are 150,000 to 200,000 clones, approximately 90% of which were seen just once. The top ten hold approximately 6.5% of the sample.

The CDR3 numbers 14 residues from cysteine through phenylalanine. The read is trimmed to its CDR3 DNA, 42 bases read in frame from base 1. The CDR1 and CDR2 encoded by the germline V gene are SGHRS and YFSETQ. For this chain, trimming is 5 bases at the V end and 4 bases at the J end, and the number of junction bases without a gene match is 7. Whole blood was collected in K2EDTA tubes by collaborating institutions according to the institutions' own protocols. For TCRbeta analysis, collaborators shipped samples in one of three forms: frozen whole blood, isolated PBMCs, or DNA extracted from either of those sample types. The data belong to a study of blood T cell repertoires in COVID-19 (dated by TCRdb to the early 2020s). Concerning the study at large: Samples from collaborators originated in the United States, Italy and Spain and spanned both the acute and convalescent phases of COVID-19. The sample metadata nearly always contained a de-identified subject ID, COVID-19 status, age in years and sex. HLA class I and class II types, where available, came from metadata supplied by the sample provider rather than from assay-based typing. The samples were drawn from two sources: the first 160 participants of the ongoing ImmuneRACE study, and fewer than 1,500 subjects contributed by 6 global collaborators. The material from the prospective study consisted of cDNA or gDNA derived from T cells, B-cell-depleted T cells, or PBMCs. Subjects who had been exposed to COVID-19, were actively infected with it, or had recovered from it provided the deeply sampled blood TCRbeta repertoires that made up the dataset. The repertoires were released in a freely available public database intended as a resource for research on the immune response to SARS-CoV-2. Points the paper makes about the study in general: How much clinical and demographic metadata was included differed by source and by participant, and the metadata was provided uncurated.

The TCR originated in a woman older than 75 in a cohort sampled during active or convalescent COVID-19. Specimen: peripheral blood. The chain is assembled from TRBV5-1 and TRBJ2-5; 8 bases in the junction line up with TRBD1. The CDR3 protein is CASRSGQGRETQYF. The DNA sequence is as follows: TGCGCCAGCAGGAGCGGACAGGGCCGAGAGACCCAGTACTTC.